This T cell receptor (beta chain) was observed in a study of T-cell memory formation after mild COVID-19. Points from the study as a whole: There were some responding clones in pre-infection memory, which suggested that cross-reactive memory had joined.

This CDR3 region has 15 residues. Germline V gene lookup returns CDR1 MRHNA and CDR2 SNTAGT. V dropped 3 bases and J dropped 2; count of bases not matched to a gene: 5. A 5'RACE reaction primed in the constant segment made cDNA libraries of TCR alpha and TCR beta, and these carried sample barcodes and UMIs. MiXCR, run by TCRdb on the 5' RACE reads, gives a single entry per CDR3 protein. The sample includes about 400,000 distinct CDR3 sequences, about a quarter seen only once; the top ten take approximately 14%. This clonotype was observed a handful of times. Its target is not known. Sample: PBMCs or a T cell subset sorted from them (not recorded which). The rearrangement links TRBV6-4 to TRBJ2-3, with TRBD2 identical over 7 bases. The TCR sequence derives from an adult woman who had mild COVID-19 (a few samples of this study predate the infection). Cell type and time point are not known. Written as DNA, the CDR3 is TGTGCCAGCAGTGAGAGGGAGGGGTCCACAGATACGCAGTATTTT. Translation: CASSEREGSTDTQYF.